The source of this TCR beta chain is a study of control samples from healthy donors and cancer patients. Germline CDR1 is LNHDA and CDR2 is SQIVND (reference sequence). The ends lost 6 bases at V and 4 bases at J; junction bases unmatched: 4. CDR3 length equals 14 residues. The method was immunoSEQ multiplex PCR; TCRdb's version includes in-frame clones alone and lacks a portion of them. This sample carries under 150,000 clones, approximately 86% of them seen once, and the ten largest clones take 8% to 9.5%. Material for sequencing was blood. The TCR was taken from a woman between 25 and 40 years old in good health. V is TRBV19 and J is TRBJ1-5, with 9 bases identical to TRBD1. The CDR3 nucleotides are TGTGCCAGTAGCACACAGGGGGCGAATCAGCCCCAGCATTTT. It is translated as CASSTQGANQPQHF.